The next 3 T cell receptor beta chains were all read from a single sample in a study of shared clonotypes between healthy human individuals. Method: immunoSEQ multiplex PCR; TCRdb's copy keeps in-frame clones and lacks some. This table has over 1.5 million clones, approximately 98% appearing once. Sequenced input: naive CD4+ T cells sorted from blood. Subset specified: CD45RA+ positively selected. Source of these receptors: a man aged 25 to 40 in good health.

V is TRBV7-9 and J is TRBJ1-2; D is perhaps TRBD1 (6 bases). The CDR3 has 13 amino acids. Germline lookup yields CDR1 SEHNR and CDR2 FQNEAQ (reference sequence). Trimming left V 5 bases short and J 8 bases short, with 15 bases between. For the CDR3, the DNA is TGTGCCAGCAGCCTTAGTGGGGGCTACGGCTACACCTTC. This encodes CASSLSGGYGYTF. The whole variable domain, filled in from reference TRBV7-9 and TRBJ1-2, reads DTGVSQNPRHKITKRGQNVTFRCDPISEHNRLYWYRQTLGQGPEFLTYFQNEAQLEKSRLLSDRFSAERPKGSFSTLEIQRTEQGDSAMYLCASSLSGGYGYTFGSGTRLTVV.

This sequence joins TRBV6-5 and TRBJ2-1, with D possibly matching TRBD2 (6 bases). Germline CDR1 and CDR2: MNHEY and SVGAGI. V lost 0 bases to trimming and J lost 11 bases, with 20 bases between them. The CDR3 has 16 amino acids. CDR3 DNA sequence: TGTGCCAGCAGTTACTCGAGCTCGGTTGGGGGGAGGAAGCAGTTCTTC. The encoded protein is CASSYSSSVGGRKQFF.

This clone appeared a single time. The rearrangement links TRBV4-1 to TRBJ1-2; D gene uncertain. The CDR3 loop spans 13 amino acids. V was trimmed by 3 bases and J by 7 bases, leaving 12 bases between them. Germline CDR1 and CDR2: MGHRA and YSYEKL. The CDR3 is CASSHPSEPGYTF. In nucleotides, the CDR3 is TGCGCCAGCAGCCACCCCTCGGAGCCTGGCTACACCTTC.